Listed below are T cell receptor beta chains from one sample, sequenced in a study of T-cell memory formation after mild COVID-19. Each CDR3 protein gets one entry after TCRdb re-called the 5' RACE reads with MiXCR. The data contain approximately 240,000 distinct CDR3 sequences, 15% to 20% of them singletons. The material sequenced was PBMCs or a T cell subset sorted from them (not recorded which). All receptors come from a man aged 18 to 29 who had mild COVID-19 (a few samples of this study predate the infection). Cell type and time point are not known. The CDR3 runs from the conserved cysteine through the conserved F or W. D genes are given only for firm matches. The size of a clone is reported for some rows only, either as once, few or many, or as a class for expanded clones.

TRBD1	TRBV9	TRBJ2-2	.	CASSVGTGSAGELFF	TGTGCCAGCAGCGTAGGGACAGGGTCTGCCGGGGAGCTGTTTTTT
.	TRBV6-6	TRBJ1-1	.	CASSYVQGAYTEAFF	TGTGCCAGCAGTTACGTCCAGGGAGCATACACTGAAGCTTTCTTT
TRBD1	TRBV5-1	TRBJ1-3	few	CASRQGADGNTIYF	TGCGCCAGCAGACAGGGGGCGGATGGAAACACCATATATTTT
.	TRBV5-1	TRBJ1-3	.	CASSQLGQYSGNTIYF	TGCGCCAGCAGCCAACTCGGACAGTACTCTGGAAACACCATATATTTT
TRBD1	TRBV4-3	TRBJ1-3	.	CASSPTTGAGNTIYF	TGCGCCAGCAGCCCTACGACAGGGGCTGGAAACACCATATATTTT
TRBD2	TRBV7-2	TRBJ2-6	.	CASSRSGGSSGANVLTF	TGTGCCAGCAGCCGAAGCGGGGGAAGCTCTGGGGCCAACGTCCTGACTTTC
.	TRBV5-1	TRBJ2-2	few	CASSLQGRTGELFF	TGCGCCAGCAGCTTGCAGGGCAGGACCGGGGAGCTGTTTTTT
.	TRBV7-2	TRBJ2-4	few	CASSPQVGGLAKNIQYF	TGTGCCAGCAGCCCTCAGGTGGGGGGGCTAGCCAAAAACATTCAGTACTTC
.	TRBV7-2	TRBJ1-5	.	CASSSGPGHQPQHF	TGTGCCAGCAGCTCAGGGCCGGGTCATCAGCCCCAGCATTTT
.	TRBV12-3/TRBV12-4	TRBJ1-6	.	CASSLGGGSPLHF	TGTGCCAGCAGTTTGGGGGGCGGTTCACCCCTCCACTTT
TRBD2	TRBV23-1	TRBJ2-5	few	CASSRSGGAWETQYF	TGCGCCAGCAGTAGGAGCGGGGGGGCTTGGGAGACCCAGTACTTC
.	TRBV7-2	TRBJ2-5	.	CASSLEFIKTQYF	TGTGCCAGCAGCCTTGAATTCATTAAGACCCAGTACTTC
TRBD1	TRBV11-2	TRBJ2-5	.	CASRRRQGGETQYF	TGTGCCAGCAGGCGTCGACAGGGTGGCGAGACCCAGTACTTC
.	TRBV2	TRBJ2-7	.	CASRRAGTNEQYF	TGTGCCAGCCGGCGTGCGGGGACGAACGAGCAGTACTTC
.	TRBV4-2	TRBJ2-2	many	CASSQVPSRFAGELFF	TGTGCCAGCAGCCAAGTTCCTAGTAGATTCGCCGGGGAGCTGTTTTTT
TRBD1	TRBV7-2	TRBJ1-1	.	CASSPSTGTTEAFF	TGTGCCAGCAGCCCGTCGACAGGGACCACTGAAGCTTTCTTT
.	TRBV6-2/TRBV6-3	TRBJ2-3	.	CASRTSDTQYF	TGTGCCAGCAGGACGTCAGATACGCAGTATTTT
TRBD2	TRBV5-1	TRBJ2-1	few	CASSLEALAGSHNEQFF	TGCGCCAGCAGCTTGGAGGCCCTAGCGGGGAGCCACAATGAGCAGTTCTTC
.	TRBV4-3	TRBJ1-5	.	CASSVPQGWEPQHF	TGCGCCAGCAGCGTACCGCAGGGGTGGGAGCCCCAGCATTTT
TRBD1	TRBV2	TRBJ2-1	.	CASSDDRVEHEQFF	TGTGCCAGCAGTGACGACAGGGTCGAACATGAGCAGTTCTTC
TRBD1	TRBV10-1	TRBJ2-5	.	CATQQGETQYF	TGCGCCACACAACAGGGGGAGACCCAGTACTTC
TRBD1	TRBV24-1	TRBJ1-2	.	CATSDSSGQGVNGYTF	TGTGCCACCAGTGATTCGAGCGGACAGGGGGTCAACGGCTACACCTTC
.	TRBV5-6	TRBJ1-2	many	CASSLPGDYGYTF	TGTGCCAGCAGCTTGCCAGGGGACTATGGCTACACCTTC
.	TRBV24-1	TRBJ2-3	.	CATSDPSAGDRTDTQYF	TGTGCCACCAGTGATCCTTCAGCAGGGGATCGCACAGATACGCAGTATTTT
.	TRBV10-3	TRBJ1-4	.	CATTYRVREKLFF	TGTGCCACAACGTACAGGGTTCGGGAAAAACTGTTTTTT
TRBD2	TRBV5-4	TRBJ2-2	few	CASSLAGTYTGELFF	TGTGCCAGCAGCCTAGCGGGGACCTACACCGGGGAGCTGTTTTTT
.	TRBV4-3	TRBJ1-5	few	CASSQVSGINQPQHF	TGCGCCAGCAGCCAAGTATCAGGGATTAATCAGCCCCAGCATTTT
.	TRBV29-1	TRBJ1-1	.	CSVDNSVFTEAFF	TGCAGCGTTGACAACTCCGTTTTCACTGAAGCTTTCTTT
.	TRBV11-1	TRBJ1-2	few	CASSLQNSRGYTF	TGTGCCAGCAGCTTACAGAACAGCAGGGGCTACACCTTC